This TCR beta chain appears in the sequencing data of a study of human T cells and chemical hapten exposure. Study-wide results and caveats: Against controls, expanded TCRs gave rise to significantly more large CDR3 similarity clusters.

Concerning this clonotype itself: Antigen unknown.

Treatment defined: therapeutic diphenylcyclopropenone sensitization with weekly scalp DPC. CDR3 length: 15 residues. Germline CDR1 SGHTA, CDR2 FQGNSA. The V gene lost 8 bases and the J gene lost 6 bases, with 21 bases spanning the gap. Unique molecular identifiers were linked by the library to individual cDNA molecules. One entry per CDR3 protein, called by TCRdb with MiXCR from the reads. The sample holds around 5,300 distinct CDR3 sequences, roughly three fifths seen once. This specimen consisted of whole blood, obtained before DPC sensitization or 2, 6, or about 24 weeks after (not recorded which). The chain links TRBV7-2 to TRBJ2-3; D uncertain. The sequence was collected from an adult with alopecia areata. Some clones in this sample may be carry-over from other donors' samples. This table probably holds off-target reads from a library built for another chain. The CDR3 protein is CASSPAGRHGDTQYF. The CDR3 DNA follows: TGTGCCAGCTCCCCAGCCGGGCGCCACGGGGATACGCAGTATTTT. Variable domain in full (rest from reference TRBV7-2 and TRBJ2-3): GAGVSQSPSNKVTEKGKDVELRCDPISGHTALYWYRQSLGQGLEFLIYFQGNSAPDKSGLPSDRFSAERTGGSVSTLTIQRTQQEDSAVYLCASSPAGRHGDTQYFGPGTRLTVL.